This T cell receptor (beta chain) was captured in a study of T cells after yellow fever vaccination. Findings and caveats of the study: Abundant clonotypes (contaminants from the bulk population) could be present in FACS-sorted repertoires. Among primary-vaccination clones, most reappeared after the booster, at around 97% for CD4 and roughly 88% for CD8.

In making TCR cDNA, 5'RACE template switching added a universal primer site and UMIs to it. TCRdb processed the 5' RACE reads anew with MiXCR; each CDR3 protein has one entry. The table records fewer than 650,000 distinct CDR3 sequences, 21% of them present only once. This CDR3 has 15 residues. The V and J ends lost 0 bases and 1 base respectively, with 9 bases between them. Germline assignment: CDR1 MNHEY and CDR2 SVGAGI. With regard to this clonotype: Its antigen remains unknown.

The gene calls are TRBV6-5 and TRBJ1-2; D is undetermined. This receptor was taken from a man aged 18 to 29 who received the YFV17D yellow fever vaccine. The material was PBMCs, obtained around 3 weeks after the first yellow fever vaccination. The CDR3 coding sequence is TGTGCCAGCAGTTACTCCCAGTCACTTAACTATGGCTACACCTTC. It specifies CASSYSQSLNYGYTF.